The T cell receptor (beta chain) described here comes from a study of T cell changes during pregnancy in multiple sclerosis. This clone was detected once. Profiling relied on immunoSEQ multiplex PCR, and the TCRdb table lists in-frame clones only, not all of them. The sample lists around 100,000 clones, about nine tenths occurring once. The junction had 6 bases not matched to a gene; V was cut back by 2 bases and J by 7 bases. The CDR3 runs to 14 residues. Germline V lookup: CDR1 GTSNPN, CDR2 SVGIG (reference sequence). The TCR was taken from a female donor with multiple sclerosis, enrolled in a pregnancy study. V is TRBV30 and J is TRBJ1-4; 8 bases agree with TRBD1. The material sequenced was peripheral blood, taken after pregnancy. In DNA form, the CDR3 reads TGTGCCTGGAGTATCCAGGGGGCAGGTGAAAAACTGTTTTTT. It yields the protein CAWSIQGAGEKLFF.